This TCR beta chain was found in a study of control samples from healthy donors and cancer patients. V dropped 2 bases and J dropped 3; count of bases not matched to a gene: 6. Per germline, CDR1 MDHEN and CDR2 SYDVKM. This CDR3 contains 15 residues. Profiled with immunoSEQ multiplex PCR; TCRdb holds only in-frame clones, not every one. The repertoire holds around 170,000 clones, 85% to 90% seen once, with nearly 5% in the top ten. This sequence was found in a woman aged 25 to 39 in good health. This chain connects TRBV28 to TRBJ2-7; 8 nucleotides line up with TRBD1. Material for sequencing was blood. The CDR3 nucleotides are TGTGCCAGCAGTTTAGGGGACAGGTCCGACTACGAGCAGTACTTC. Its translation is CASSLGDRSDYEQYF.